The clone carrying this T cell receptor beta chain was seen a single time. The assay was immunoSEQ multiplex PCR, and TCRdb's table has in-frame clones only and misses some. The data contain some 400,000 clones, approximately 89% of them singletons. Treatment given: around 19 received Ad26.COV2.S at low or high dose, single or two shots; roughly 5 received placebo; per-sample allocation not given. Day 63 following the first vaccine or placebo injection was when the samples were taken. This sample stems from a study of Ad26.COV2.S vaccination and SARS-CoV-2 variants. CDR1 is GTSNPN and CDR2 is SVGIG in the germline V gene (reference sequence). Losses at the gene ends were 3 bases for V and 11 bases for J; bases not matched to a gene: 11. This CDR3 has 14 amino acids.

This sample comprised peripheral blood, obtained in a trial of Ad26.COV2.S vaccine versus placebo. The receptor was derived from a person between 18 and 59 years old who received the Ad26.COV2.S COVID-19 vaccine or a placebo. This chain uses TRBV30 with TRBJ1-4; 8 bases are shared with TRBD1. In nucleotides, the CDR3 is TGTGCCTGGAGGCCCGGACAGGGAGGTAGTAAACTGTTTTTT. It yields the protein CAWRPGQGGSKLFF.